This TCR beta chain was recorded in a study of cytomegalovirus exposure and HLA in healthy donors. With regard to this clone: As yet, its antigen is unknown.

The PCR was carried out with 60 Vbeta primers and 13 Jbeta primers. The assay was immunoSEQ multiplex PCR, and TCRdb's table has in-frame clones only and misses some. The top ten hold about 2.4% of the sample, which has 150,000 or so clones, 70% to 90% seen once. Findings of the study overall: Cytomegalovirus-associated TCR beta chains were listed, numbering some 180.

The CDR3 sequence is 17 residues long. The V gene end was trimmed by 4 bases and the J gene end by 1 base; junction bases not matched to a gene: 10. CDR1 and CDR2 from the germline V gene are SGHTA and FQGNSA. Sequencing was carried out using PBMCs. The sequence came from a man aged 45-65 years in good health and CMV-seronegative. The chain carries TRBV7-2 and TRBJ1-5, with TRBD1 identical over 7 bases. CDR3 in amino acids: CASSSGTAHWSNQPQHF. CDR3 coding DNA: TGTGCCAGCAGCTCTGGGACAGCACACTGGAGCAATCAGCCCCAGCATTTT.